A single T cell receptor (beta chain) is shown here with its context. Its cognate antigen is unknown. An end of the junction does not agree with germline; a read error may underlie this. Researchers generated TCR beta cDNA from around 510 ng of total RNA, relying on a constant-region primer. The TCR beta library was amplified through three nested multiplex PCR rounds in a modified ARM-PCR procedure. A single record per CDR3 protein comes from TCRdb applying MiXCR to the multiplex PCR reads. The table lists about 320,000 distinct CDR3 sequences, around three fifths of them singletons, with about 8.4% in the top ten. This sample was included in a study of tumor-infiltrating lymphocytes in primary liver carcinoma. Turning to the study itself: Resection treated the patients' primary liver carcinoma. Patients, male and female, were 30 to 69 years old.

Unsorted whole blood yielded blood RNA, and germline DNA was extracted as well. Before any surgery took place, four milliliters of peripheral blood were collected. General study findings and limits: Between tumor regions, pairs overlapped more than tumor-adjacent and tumor-blood pairs did.

Sequencing was performed on peripheral blood. This receptor was taken from a man in his forties or fifties with primary liver carcinoma and hepatitis B virus infection.

CDR3: CTSGLAGQGSFEQFF. Written as DNA, the CDR3 is TGTACTAGTGGTTTAGCGGGTCAAGGTTCTTTTGAGCAGTTCTTC. The chain uses TRBV12-5 and TRBJ2-1; 7 positions agree with TRBD2. Per germline, CDR1 LGHNT and CDR2 FRNRAP. The CDR3 contains 15 residues. Drawing the rest from reference TRBV12-5 and TRBJ2-1, the complete variable domain is DARVTQTPRHKVTEMGQEVTMRCQPILGHNTVFWYRQTMMQGLELLAYFRNRAPLDDSGMPKDRFSAEMPDATLATLKIQPSEPRDSAVYFCTSGLAGQGSFEQFFGPGTRLTVL.